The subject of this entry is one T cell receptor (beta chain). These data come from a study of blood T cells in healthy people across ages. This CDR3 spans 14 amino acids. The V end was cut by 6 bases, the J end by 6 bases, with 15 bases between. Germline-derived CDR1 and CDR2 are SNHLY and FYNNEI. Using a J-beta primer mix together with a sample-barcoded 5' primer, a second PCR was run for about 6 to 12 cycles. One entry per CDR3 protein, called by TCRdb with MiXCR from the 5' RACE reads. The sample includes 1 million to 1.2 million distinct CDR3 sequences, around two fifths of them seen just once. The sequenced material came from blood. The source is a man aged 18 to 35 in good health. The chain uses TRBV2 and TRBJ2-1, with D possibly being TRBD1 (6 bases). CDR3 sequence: CASRTRSGVNEQFF. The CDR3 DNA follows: TGTGCCAGCAGAACGAGATCAGGGGTCAATGAGCAGTTCTTC.